The source of this T cell receptor (beta chain) is a study of T cells expressing NK-cell markers. Study conclusions and caveats: In 5 or 6 donors, dominant CD3+CD56+NKG2C+ clonotypes ranked among the top 10 CD8+ clonotypes. Where several donors were concerned, these clonotypes also led the CD3+CD56-NKG2C+ fraction.

Germline loops: CDR1 SGDLS, CDR2 YYNGEE. The CDR3 consists of 15 residues. After re-calling the 5' RACE reads, TCRdb lists one entry per CDR3 protein, DNA absent. The record lists 500,000 to 700,000 distinct CDR3 sequences, of which the ten most abundant hold roughly 3.5%. Concerning this clonotype itself: Its cognate antigen is unknown.

The TCR originated in a young man in good health. The material sequenced was blood T cells: a sorted CD56 or NKG2C T cell subset, CD4+ or CD8+ T cells, or bulk PBMC T cells (not recorded which). The J gene is TRBJ2-5, the V gene TRBV9; the D call of TRBD1 rests on TCRdb alone, since no DNA is present to check it. Here the CDR3 reads CASSETPGYQETQYF. Complete variable domain (other parts from reference TRBV9 and TRBJ2-5): DSGVTQTPKHLITATGQRVTLRCSPRSGDLSVYWYQQSLDQGLQFLIQYYNGEERAKGNILERFSAQQFPDLHSELNLSSLELGDSALYFCASSETPGYQETQYFGPGTRLLVL.